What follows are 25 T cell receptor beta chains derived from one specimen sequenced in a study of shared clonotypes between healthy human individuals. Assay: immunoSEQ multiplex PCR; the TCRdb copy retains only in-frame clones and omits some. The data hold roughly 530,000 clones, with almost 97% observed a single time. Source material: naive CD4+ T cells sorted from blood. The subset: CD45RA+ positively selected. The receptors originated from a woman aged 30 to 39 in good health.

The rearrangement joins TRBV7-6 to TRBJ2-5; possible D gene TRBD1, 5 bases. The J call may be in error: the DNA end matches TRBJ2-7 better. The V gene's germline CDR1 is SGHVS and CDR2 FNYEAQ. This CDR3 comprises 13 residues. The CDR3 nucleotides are TGTGCCAGCAGCTTGCCAGGGACCTACGAGCAGTACTTC. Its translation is CASSLPGTYEQYF.

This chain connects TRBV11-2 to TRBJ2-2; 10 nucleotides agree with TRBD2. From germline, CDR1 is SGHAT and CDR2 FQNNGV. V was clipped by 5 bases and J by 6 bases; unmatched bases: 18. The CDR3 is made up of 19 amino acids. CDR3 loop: CASSPRFGLAGEYAGELFF. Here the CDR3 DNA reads TGTGCCAGCAGCCCTCGGTTCGGGCTAGCGGGAGAGTATGCCGGGGAGCTGTTTTTT.

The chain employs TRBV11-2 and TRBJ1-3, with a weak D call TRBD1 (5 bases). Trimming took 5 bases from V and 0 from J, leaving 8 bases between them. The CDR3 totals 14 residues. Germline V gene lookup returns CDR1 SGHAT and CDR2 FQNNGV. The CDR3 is CASSVQASGNTIYF. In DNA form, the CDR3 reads TGTGCCAGCAGCGTACAGGCCTCTGGAAACACCATATATTTT.

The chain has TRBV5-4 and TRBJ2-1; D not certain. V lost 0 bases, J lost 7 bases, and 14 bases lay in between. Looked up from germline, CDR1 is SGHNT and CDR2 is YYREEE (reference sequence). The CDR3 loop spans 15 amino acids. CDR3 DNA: TGTGCCAGCAGCTTGGGGGTGGGATCTGGAAATGAGCAGTTCTTC. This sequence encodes CASSLGVGSGNEQFF.

The CDR3 is CASSPGGGISGANVLTF. In nucleotides, the CDR3 is TGTGCCAGCTCACCAGGGGGCGGGATCTCTGGGGCCAACGTCCTGACTTTC. The chain employs TRBV18 and TRBJ2-6; tentatively, D is TRBD1 or TRBD2 (6 bases each). The CDR3 spans 17 residues. Trimming took off 2 bases at V and 0 bases at J, with 11 bases between the two ends. CDR1 and CDR2 from the germline V gene are KGHSH and LQKENI.

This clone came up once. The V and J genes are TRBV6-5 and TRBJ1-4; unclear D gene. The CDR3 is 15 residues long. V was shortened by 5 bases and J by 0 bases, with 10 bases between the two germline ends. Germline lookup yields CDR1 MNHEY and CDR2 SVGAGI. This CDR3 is CASSNRGATNEKLFF. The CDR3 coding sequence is TGTGCCAGCAGTAACCGGGGAGCAACTAATGAAAAACTGTTTTTT.

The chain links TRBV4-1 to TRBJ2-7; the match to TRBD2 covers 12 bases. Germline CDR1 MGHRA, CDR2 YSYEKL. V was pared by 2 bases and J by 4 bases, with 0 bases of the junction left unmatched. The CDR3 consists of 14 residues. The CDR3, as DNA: TGCGCCAGCAGCCAACTAGCGGGAGGGTACGAGCAGTACTTC. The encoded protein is CASSQLAGGYEQYF.

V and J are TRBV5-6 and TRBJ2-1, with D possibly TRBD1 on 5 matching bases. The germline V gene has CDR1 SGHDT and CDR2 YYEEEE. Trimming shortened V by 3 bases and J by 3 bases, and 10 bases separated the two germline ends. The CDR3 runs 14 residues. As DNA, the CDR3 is TGTGCCAGCAGCTGGGCTAGGGGCTACAATGAGCAGTTCTTC. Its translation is CASSWARGYNEQFF.

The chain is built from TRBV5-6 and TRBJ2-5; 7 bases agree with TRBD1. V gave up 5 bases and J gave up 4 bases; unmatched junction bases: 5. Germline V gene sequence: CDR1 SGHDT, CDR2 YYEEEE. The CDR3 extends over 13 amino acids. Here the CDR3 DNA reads TGTGCCAGCAGTTCCACAGGGGTAGAGACCCAGTACTTC. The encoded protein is CASSSTGVETQYF.

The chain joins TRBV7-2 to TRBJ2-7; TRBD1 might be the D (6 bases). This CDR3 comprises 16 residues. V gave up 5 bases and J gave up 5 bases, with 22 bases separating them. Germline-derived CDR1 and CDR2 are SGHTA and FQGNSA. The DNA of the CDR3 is TGTGCCAGCAGCCCTGCCCCCGGGACAAATTACCACGAGCAGTACTTC. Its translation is CASSPAPGTNYHEQYF.

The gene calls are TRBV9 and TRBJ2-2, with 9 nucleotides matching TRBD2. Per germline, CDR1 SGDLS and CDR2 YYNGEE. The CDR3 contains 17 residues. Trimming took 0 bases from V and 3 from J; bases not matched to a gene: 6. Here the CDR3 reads CASSVVRSGRYTGELFF. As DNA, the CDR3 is TGTGCCAGCAGCGTAGTTCGGAGCGGGAGGTACACCGGGGAGCTGTTTTTT.

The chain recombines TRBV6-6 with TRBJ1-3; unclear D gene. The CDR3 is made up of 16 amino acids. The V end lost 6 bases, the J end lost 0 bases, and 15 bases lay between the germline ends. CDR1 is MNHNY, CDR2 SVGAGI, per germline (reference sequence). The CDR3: CASRGAGAVSGNTIYF. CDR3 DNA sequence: TGTGCCAGCAGGGGAGCGGGCGCCGTCTCTGGAAACACCATATATTTT.

CDR3 nucleotides: TGTGCCAGCTTGAGAGGCGAGGGCGGAGAGACCCAGTACTTC. Protein: CASLRGEGGETQYF. The chain joins TRBV6-1 to TRBJ2-5; TRBD2 might be the D (5 bases). CDR1 is MNHNS and CDR2 is SASEGT in the germline V gene. The V and J ends lost 8 bases and 4 bases respectively, with 17 bases between them. CDR3 size: 14 residues.

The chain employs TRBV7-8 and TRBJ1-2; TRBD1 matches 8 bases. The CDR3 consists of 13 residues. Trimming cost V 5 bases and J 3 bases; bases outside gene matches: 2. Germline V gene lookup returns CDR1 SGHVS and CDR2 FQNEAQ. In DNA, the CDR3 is TGTGCCAGCAGCCCGACAGGGGACTATGGCTACACCTTC. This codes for CASSPTGDYGYTF.

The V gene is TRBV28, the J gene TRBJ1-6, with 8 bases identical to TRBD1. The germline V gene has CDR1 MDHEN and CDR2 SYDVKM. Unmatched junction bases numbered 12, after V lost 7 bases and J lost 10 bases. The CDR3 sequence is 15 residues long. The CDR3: CASTRGDRSWSPLHF. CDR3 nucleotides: TGTGCCAGCACCCGTGGGGACAGGAGTTGGTCACCCCTCCACTTT.

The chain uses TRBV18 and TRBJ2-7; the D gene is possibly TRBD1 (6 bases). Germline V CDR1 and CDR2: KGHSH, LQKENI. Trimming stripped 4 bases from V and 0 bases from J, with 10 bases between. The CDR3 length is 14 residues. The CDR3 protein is CASSQQGDSYEQYF. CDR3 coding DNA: TGTGCCAGCTCACAACAGGGAGACTCCTACGAGCAGTACTTC. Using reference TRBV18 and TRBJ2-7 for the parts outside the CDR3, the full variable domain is NAGVMQNPRHLVRRRGQEARLRCSPMKGHSHVYWYRQLPEEGLKFMVYLQKENIIDESGMPKERFSAEFPKEGPSILRIQQVVRGDSAAYFCASSQQGDSYEQYFGPGTRLTVT.

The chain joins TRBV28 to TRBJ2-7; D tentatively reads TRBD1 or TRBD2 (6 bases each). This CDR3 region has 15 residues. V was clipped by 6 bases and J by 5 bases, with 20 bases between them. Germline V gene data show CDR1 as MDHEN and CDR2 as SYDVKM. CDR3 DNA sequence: TGTGCCAGCAGCTCGGCGGGACACGGTCTCCACGAGCAGTACTTC. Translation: CASSSAGHGLHEQYF.

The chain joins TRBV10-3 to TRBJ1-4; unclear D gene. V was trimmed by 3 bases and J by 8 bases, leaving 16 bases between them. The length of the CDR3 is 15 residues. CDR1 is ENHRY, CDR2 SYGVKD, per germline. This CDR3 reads CAISDPTGPREKLFF. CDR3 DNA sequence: TGTGCCATCAGTGACCCGACGGGCCCAAGAGAAAAACTGTTTTTT.

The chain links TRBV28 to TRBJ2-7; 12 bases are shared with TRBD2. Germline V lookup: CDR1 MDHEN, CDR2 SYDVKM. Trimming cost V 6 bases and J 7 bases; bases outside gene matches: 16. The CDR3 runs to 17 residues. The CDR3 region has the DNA TGTGCCAGCAGGCTGACTAGCGGGAGTACTCCCAGTGGGGAGCAGTACTTC. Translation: CASRLTSGSTPSGEQYF.

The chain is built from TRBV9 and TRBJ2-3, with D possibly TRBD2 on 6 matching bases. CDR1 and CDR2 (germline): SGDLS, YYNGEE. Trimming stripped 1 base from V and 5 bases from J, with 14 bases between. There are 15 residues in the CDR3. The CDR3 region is CASSVITGAIDTQYF. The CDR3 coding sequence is TGTGCCAGCAGCGTAATTACGGGAGCGATAGATACGCAGTATTTT.

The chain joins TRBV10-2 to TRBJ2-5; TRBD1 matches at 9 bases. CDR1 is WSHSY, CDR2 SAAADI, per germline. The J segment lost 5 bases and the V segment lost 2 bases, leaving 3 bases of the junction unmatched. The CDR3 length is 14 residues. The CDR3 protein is CASSETGGAETQYF. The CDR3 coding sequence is TGCGCCAGCAGTGAGACAGGGGGCGCGGAGACCCAGTACTTC.

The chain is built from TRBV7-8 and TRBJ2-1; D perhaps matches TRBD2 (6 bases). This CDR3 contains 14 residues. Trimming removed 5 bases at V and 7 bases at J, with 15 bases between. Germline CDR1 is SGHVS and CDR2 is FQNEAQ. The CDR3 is CASSRRVRVNEQFF. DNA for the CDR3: TGTGCCAGCAGCCGGAGGGTAAGGGTGAATGAGCAGTTCTTC.

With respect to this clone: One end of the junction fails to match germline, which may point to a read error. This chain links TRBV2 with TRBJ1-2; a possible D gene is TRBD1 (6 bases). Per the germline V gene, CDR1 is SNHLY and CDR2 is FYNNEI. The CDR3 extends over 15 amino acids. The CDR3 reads CASSEGGPLNYGYTF. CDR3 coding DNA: TGTGCCAGCAGCGAAGGGGGTCCCCTTAACTATGGCTACACCTTC.

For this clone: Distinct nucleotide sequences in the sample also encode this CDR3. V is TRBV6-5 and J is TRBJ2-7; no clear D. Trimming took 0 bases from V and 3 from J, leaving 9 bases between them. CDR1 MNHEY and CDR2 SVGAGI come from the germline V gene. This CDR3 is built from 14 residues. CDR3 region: CASSYSTANYEQYF. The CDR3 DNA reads TGTGCCAGCAGTTACTCCACAGCCAACTACGAGCAGTACTTC.

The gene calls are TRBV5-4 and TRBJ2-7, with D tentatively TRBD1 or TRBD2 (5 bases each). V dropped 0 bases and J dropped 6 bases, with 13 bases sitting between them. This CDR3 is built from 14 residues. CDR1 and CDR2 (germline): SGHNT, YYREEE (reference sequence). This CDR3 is CASSLAGGSTEQYF. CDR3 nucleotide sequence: TGTGCCAGCAGCTTGGCTGGGGGTTCTACCGAGCAGTACTTC.